These 2 T cell receptor beta chains originate from one sample sequenced in a study of CD8+CD57+ T cells in acquired aplastic anemia. Profiling that covered TCR beta VDJ and CDR3 relied on genomic DNA as its template. TCRdb ran MiXCR on the reads and lists one entry per CDR3 protein. This sample has under 200,000 distinct CDR3 sequences, with 55% to 75% found just once. The sample comprised sorted CD4+, CD8+, or CD8+CD57+ T cells (not recorded which) from PBMCs. These TCRs come from a human donor in good health.

This clonotype was observed a handful of times. The V gene is TRBV7-9, the J gene TRBJ1-6; D is unresolved. This CDR3 is 13 amino acids long. V lost 3 bases and J lost 6, with 6 bases in between. Germline values: CDR1 SEHNR, CDR2 FQNEAQ (reference sequence). The CDR3 protein is CASSFPANSPLHF. CDR3 DNA: TGTGCCAGCAGCTTCCCAGCTAATTCACCCCTCCACTTT.

V is TRBV9 and J is TRBJ2-5, with D perhaps assigned TRBD1 or TRBD2 (5 bases each). V lost 3 bases and J 2 bases, leaving 20 bases between the germline ends. Germline CDR1 reads SGDLS; CDR2 reads YYNGEE. The CDR3 runs 17 residues. The CDR3 coding sequence is TGTGCCAGCAGCGCCGAAGTCAGGGTAGGGAGACAAGAGACCCAGTACTTC. Translating it yields CASSAEVRVGRQETQYF.